The clone carrying this T cell receptor (beta chain) appeared a single time. What it binds is not known. The entry originates in a study of vaccination effects on CD4 cells after COVID-19. On the study more broadly: Within the ViraFEST assay, antigen-specific CD4+ T cells underwent expansion with viral peptide pools prior to sequencing.

Following 10 days of culture, CD4+ T cells were isolated. All study participants received two doses of BNT162b2 or mRNA-1273 vaccine. Half-medium changes using IL-2 medium occurred on days 3 and 7. Study-level points and caveats: After vaccination of healthy people, only 1 of 255 vaccine-induced clones cross-reacted with common cold coronaviruses.

CDR3 length equals 17 residues. V lost 0 bases to trimming and J lost 6 bases; unmatched junction nucleotides: 11. The V gene's germline CDR1 is MNHNS and CDR2 SASEGT. The repertoire was sequenced with immunoSEQ multiplex PCR; TCRdb's copy has only in-frame clones and lacks some. The sample lists more than 60,000 clones; over 70% were seen once. This specimen was CD4+ T cells from PBMCs cultured without peptide, taken after COVID-19 vaccination. The clonotype originates from a human donor who received a COVID-19 vaccine. V usage is TRBV6-1 and J usage is TRBJ1-2; 9 bases line up with TRBD1. CDR3 amino acids: CASSEAIRGTGRDGYTF. In nucleotides, the CDR3 is TGTGCCAGCAGTGAAGCTATCCGCGGGACAGGGAGGGATGGCTACACCTTC.